This paragraph reports one TCR beta chain. Its antigen is currently unknown. The data stem from a study of beta chain features in type 1 diabetes. Overall study findings and caveats: The study found moderately but significantly shorter TCRB CDR3s in all four CD4+ subsets of Type 1 diabetes patients. Insertion counts at VDJ junctions were lower in type 1 diabetes patients, who also showed more deletions there. Naive, central memory and Treg TCRB repertoires appeared more alike in patients than in healthy donors.

CDR1 LNHDA and CDR2 SQIVND come from the germline V gene (reference sequence). CDR3 length: 13 amino acids. The germline V and J ends were trimmed by 6 bases and 3 bases, with 11 bases remaining between them. All of the isolated RNA was reverse transcribed, so expressed TCRB transcripts were sequenced. Only in-frame clones appear in the TCRdb table, and some are missing; sequencing was by immunoSEQ multiplex PCR. The sample has about 28,000 clones, less than 65% seen once. The TCR comes from a woman aged 30 to 39 with type 1 diabetes. This chain uses TRBV19 with TRBJ1-1; D ambiguous. What was sequenced was Tregs from blood. The chain's CDR3 is CASRNARDTEAFF. The CDR3 DNA reads TGTGCCAGTAGAAACGCACGGGACACTGAAGCTTTCTTT.